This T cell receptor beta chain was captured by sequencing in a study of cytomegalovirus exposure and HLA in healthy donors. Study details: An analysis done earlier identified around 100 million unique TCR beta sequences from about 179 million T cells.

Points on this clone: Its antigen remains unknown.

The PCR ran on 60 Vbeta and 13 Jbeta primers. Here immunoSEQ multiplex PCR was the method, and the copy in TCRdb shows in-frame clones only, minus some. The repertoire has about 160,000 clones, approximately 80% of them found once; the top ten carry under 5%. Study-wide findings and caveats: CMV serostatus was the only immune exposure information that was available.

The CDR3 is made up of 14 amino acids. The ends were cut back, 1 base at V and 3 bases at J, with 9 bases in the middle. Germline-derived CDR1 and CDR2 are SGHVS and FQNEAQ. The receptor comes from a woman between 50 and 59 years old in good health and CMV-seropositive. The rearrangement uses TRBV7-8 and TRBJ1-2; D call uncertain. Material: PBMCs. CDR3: CASSLEWAYYGYTF. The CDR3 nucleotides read TGTGCCAGCAGCTTAGAGTGGGCCTACTATGGCTACACCTTC.